This T cell receptor beta chain was sequenced in a study of OX40 agonist ivuxolimab in advanced cancers. In the study overall: Patients treated during dose escalation were battling hepatocellular carcinoma, melanoma, renal cell or head and neck cancer. Study outcomes and limitations: Partial responders dosed at 0.1-3.0 mg/kg displayed clonal expansion ranking among the lowest.

Turning to this clone: The antigen is unknown.

CDR1 is SGHAT, CDR2 FQDESV, per germline (reference sequence). The CDR3 has 15 residues. Trimming pared 0 bases from V and 4 bases from J, leaving 11 bases between. Sequencing was performed with immunoSEQ multiplex PCR; in TCRdb, only in-frame clones are kept and a portion is missing. The sample carries about 79,000 clones, roughly nine tenths recorded once. This TCR derives from an adult with an advanced solid tumor such as melanoma, head and neck, liver or kidney cancer. Here the sequenced sample was CD4+ or CD8+ T cells sorted from blood, taken in a trial of the OX40 agonist ivuxolimab. The chain combines TRBV11-1 with TRBJ2-3; the D gene is possibly TRBD2 (5 bases). CDR3 sequence reads: CASSLAGDDSDTQYF. DNA for the CDR3: TGTGCCAGCAGCTTAGCGGGAGATGACTCAGATACGCAGTATTTT.